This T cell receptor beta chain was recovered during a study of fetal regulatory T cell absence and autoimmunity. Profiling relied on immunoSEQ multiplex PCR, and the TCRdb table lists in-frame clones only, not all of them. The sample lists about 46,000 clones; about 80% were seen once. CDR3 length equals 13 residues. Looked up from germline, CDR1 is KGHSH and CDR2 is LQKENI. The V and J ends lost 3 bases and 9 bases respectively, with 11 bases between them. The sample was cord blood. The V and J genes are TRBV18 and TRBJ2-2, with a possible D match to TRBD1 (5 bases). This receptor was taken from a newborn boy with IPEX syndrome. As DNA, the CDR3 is TGTGCCAGCTCACCGGTAGGGGCGAGGGAGCTGTTTTTT. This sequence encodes CASSPVGARELFF. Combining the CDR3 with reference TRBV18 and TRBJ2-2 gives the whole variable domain NAGVMQNPRHLVRRRGQEARLRCSPMKGHSHVYWYRQLPEEGLKFMVYLQKENIIDESGMPKERFSAEFPKEGPSILRIQQVVRGDSAAYFCASSPVGARELFFGEGSRLTVL.